Shown below are 23 T cell receptor beta chains from a single sample sequenced in a study of cytomegalovirus exposure and HLA in healthy donors (dated by TCRdb to 2016 to 2017). Preparation of the library involved the immunoSEQ multiplex PCR assay. For the multiplex PCR, a mixture combining 60 forward primers for TCR Vbeta segments and 13 reverse primers for TCR Jbeta segments was used. What TCRdb holds here is the immuneACCESS table cut down to in-frame rearrangements. Part of the clones is not present; checked against another copy, under half of the missing clones reflect an unresolved V gene, and the others are unexplained. Across this sample there are about 160,000 clones, with approximately 70% seen only once. Over 6% of the sample is in the top ten clones. Sequencing was carried out using PBMCs. The receptors stem from a middle-aged man in good health and CMV-seropositive.

This chain connects TRBV7-2 to TRBJ1-6, with 10 bases aligning to TRBD1. After removal of 5 bases from V and 9 bases from J, the junction contained 10 bases not matched to a gene. The germline V gene encodes CDR1 SGHTA and CDR2 FQGNSA. This CDR3 region has 16 residues. The CDR3 sequence is CASSPIAGTGVSPLHF. CDR3 DNA: TGTGCCAGCAGCCCAATCGCCGGGACAGGGGTTTCACCCCTCCACTTT.

The chain links TRBV7-8 to TRBJ2-2, with 10 positions matching TRBD1. The CDR3 is made up of 15 amino acids. V lost 2 bases to trimming and J lost 6 bases; unmatched junction nucleotides: 3. Germline values: CDR1 SGHVS, CDR2 FQNEAQ. CDR3 DNA sequence: TGTGCCAGCAGCTTAATAGGACAGGGGGCCGGGGAGCTGTTTTTT. It is translated as CASSLIGQGAGELFF.

The chain recombines TRBV11-3 with TRBJ2-5, with 8 bases lining up with TRBD2. The germline V gene encodes CDR1 SGHNT and CDR2 YENEEA. The V segment lost 5 bases and the J segment 2 bases; nucleotides outside the gene matches: 7. This CDR3 is 15 amino acids long. CDR3 sequence (DNA): TGTGCCAGCAGCGCCGGACTAGCCGGGCAAGAGACCCAGTACTTC. Translated: CASSAGLAGQETQYF. Supplemented by reference TRBV11-3 and TRBJ2-5, the full variable domain reads EAGVVQSPRYKIIEKKQPVAFWCNPISGHNTLYWYLQNLGQGPELLIRYENEEAVDDSQLPKDRFSAERLKGVDSTLKIQPAELGDSAVYLCASSAGLAGQETQYFGPGTRLLVL.

This chain joins TRBV29-1 and TRBJ2-1; TRBD2 matches 10 bases. Germline values: CDR1 SQVTM, CDR2 ANQGSEA. V lost 6 bases, J lost 7 bases, and 12 bases stayed unmatched. CDR3 length equals 15 residues. The CDR3 loop is CSVQPAASGGNEQFF. CDR3 in DNA: TGCAGCGTCCAACCAGCCGCTAGCGGGGGTAATGAGCAGTTCTTC.

V usage is TRBV11-1 and J usage is TRBJ2-2; 8 bases map to TRBD2. Trimming took 5 bases from V and 5 from J; bases not matched to a gene: 13. Per germline, CDR1 SGHAT and CDR2 FQDESV (reference sequence). CDR3 length equals 17 residues. The CDR3 nucleotides read TGTGCCAGCAGCATAGGTCGTGGACTAGCTGGGACCGGGGAGCTGTTTTTT. Its protein is CASSIGRGLAGTGELFF.

The chain joins TRBV4-1 to TRBJ2-5; TRBD2 might be the D (5 bases). The CDR3 covers 16 residues. Trimming left V 0 bases short and J 5 bases short, with 16 bases between. From germline, CDR1 is MGHRA and CDR2 YSYEKL. The CDR3 nucleotides read TGCGCCAGCAGCCAAGAGGGCCTAAGTTCTAGCGAGACCCAGTACTTC. It is translated as CASSQEGLSSSETQYF.

J is TRBJ1-2 and V is TRBV9; TRBD1 aligns across 7 bases. Germline V gene lookup returns CDR1 SGDLS and CDR2 YYNGEE. The ends lost 4 bases at V and 7 bases at J; junction bases unmatched: 13. The CDR3 has 15 amino acids. This chain's CDR3 is CASSFTQGRSSGYTF. The CDR3 DNA is TGTGCCAGCAGCTTTACACAGGGGAGGTCGTCTGGCTACACCTTC.

The chain combines TRBV20-1 with TRBJ2-7; TRBD2 might be the D (6 bases). Germline CDR1 is DFQATT and CDR2 is SNEGSKA (reference sequence). This CDR3 is built from 11 residues. The V gene lost 3 bases and the J gene lost 6 bases, with 9 bases spanning the gap. In DNA form, the CDR3 reads TGCAGTGCTAGGATGGGAGGCGAGCAGTACTTC. Its protein product is CSARMGGEQYF.

This chain joins TRBV6-5 and TRBJ1-2, with D perhaps matching TRBD1 (6 bases). The germline V gene encodes CDR1 MNHEY and CDR2 SVGAGI. CDR3 length: 15 residues. V lost 2 bases to trimming and J lost 4 bases, with 14 bases between them. CDR3 DNA sequence: TGTGCCAGCAGTTACGGGGGGGGCAACAGCTATGGCTACACCTTC. Protein: CASSYGGGNSYGYTF.

The V and J genes are TRBV6-4 and TRBJ2-1, with D maybe TRBD1 (5 bases). The CDR3 is made up of 13 amino acids. V lost 3 bases, J lost 3 bases, and 6 bases lay in between. Germline values: CDR1 MRHNA, CDR2 SNTAGT. The CDR3 sequence: CASSEGDYNEQFF. CDR3 in DNA: TGTGCCAGCAGTGAAGGGGACTACAATGAGCAGTTCTTC.

The rearrangement uses TRBV6-5 and TRBJ2-1; 9 bases fit TRBD1. The germline CDR1 and CDR2 sequences are MNHEY and SVGAGI. CDR3 length: 14 residues. V lost 8 bases to trimming and J lost 4 bases; unmatched junction nucleotides: 6. In DNA, the CDR3 is TGTGCCAGCTCCCCCGGGACAGGGTACAATGAGCAGTTCTTC. This gives the protein CASSPGTGYNEQFF.

This clone was recorded only once. The chain employs TRBV25-1 and TRBJ2-1; possible D gene TRBD2, 5 bases. CDR1 and CDR2 (germline): MGHDK, SYGVNS. This CDR3 comprises 17 residues. The germline V and J ends were trimmed by 2 bases and 1 base, with 15 bases remaining between them. The CDR3 loop is CASSEGTSSFSYNEQFF. The CDR3 nucleotides read TGTGCCAGCAGTGAAGGAACTAGTAGTTTTTCCTACAATGAGCAGTTCTTC.

J is TRBJ1-1 and V is TRBV27; D might be TRBD1 (5 bases). With 0 bases removed from V and 7 bases from J, the gap between germline ends came to 12 bases. Germline V gives CDR1 MNHEY, CDR2 SMNVEV (reference sequence). The CDR3 runs to 14 residues. The CDR3 is CASSLSRRGSEAFF. DNA for the CDR3: TGTGCCAGCAGTTTATCAAGGAGGGGTAGTGAAGCTTTCTTT.

In this sample, this clone turned up once. The V call is TRBV7-9, the J call TRBJ1-2; 8 nucleotides align to TRBD1. The CDR3 has 14 amino acids. Germline CDR1 SEHNR, CDR2 FQNEAQ (reference sequence). Trimming took 5 bases from V and 6 from J; bases not matched to a gene: 8. This CDR3 is CASSQDRAGHGYTF. DNA for the CDR3: TGTGCCAGCAGCCAGGACAGGGCGGGCCATGGCTACACCTTC. Full variable domain (missing parts from reference TRBV7-9 and TRBJ1-2): DTGVSQNPRHKITKRGQNVTFRCDPISEHNRLYWYRQTLGQGPEFLTYFQNEAQLEKSRLLSDRFSAERPKGSFSTLEIQRTEQGDSAMYLCASSQDRAGHGYTFGSGTRLTVV.

This clone has a single count. This chain links TRBV28 with TRBJ2-5; D perhaps matches TRBD1 (6 bases). Germline assignment: CDR1 MDHEN and CDR2 SYDVKM. This CDR3 region has 13 residues. Trimming pared 2 bases from V and 4 bases from J, leaving 8 bases between. The CDR3 here is CASSLLGGETQYF. The CDR3 DNA sequence: TGTGCCAGCAGTTTACTAGGGGGAGAGACCCAGTACTTC.

The chain combines TRBV6-5 with TRBJ1-5; the D is unclear. The CDR3 sequence is 13 residues long. With 7 bases removed from V and 4 bases from J, the gap between germline ends came to 11 bases. Per germline, CDR1 MNHEY and CDR2 SVGAGI. The DNA for the CDR3 is TGTGCCAGCACCAACATCCAGAATCAGCCCCAGCATTTT. Translated, it gives CASTNIQNQPQHF.

This clone showed up just a few times. The CDR3 sequence is CASSDLGTGRREQYF. The DNA for the CDR3 is TGCGCCAGCAGCGACCTCGGGACAGGGAGGCGCGAGCAGTACTTC. This rearrangement joins TRBV5-1 to TRBJ2-7, with 9 nucleotides matching TRBD1. This CDR3 contains 15 residues. V dropped 4 bases and J dropped 6; count of bases not matched to a gene: 11. CDR1 and CDR2 from the germline V gene are SGHRS and YFSETQ.

This clone showed up just a few times. V gene TRBV29-1 combines with J gene TRBJ1-1; D ambiguous. CDR3 size: 10 residues. Germline V CDR1 and CDR2: SQVTM, ANQGSEA. Trimming pared 5 bases from V and 7 bases from J, leaving 8 bases between. This CDR3 reads CSVHGVEAFF. CDR3 nucleotide sequence: TGCAGCGTTCACGGGGTTGAAGCTTTCTTT.

This clone was counted a single time. V is TRBV9 and J is TRBJ2-3, with D uncertain. The ends were cut back, 4 bases at V and 5 bases at J, with 11 bases in the middle. CDR1 SGDLS and CDR2 YYNGEE come from the germline V gene. The CDR3 has 13 amino acids. In DNA, the CDR3 is TGTGCCAGCAGCACACGACTTGAAGATACGCAGTATTTT. It codes for CASSTRLEDTQYF.

This clone has just one count. The chain employs TRBV12-5 and TRBJ1-1; a possible D gene is TRBD1 (6 bases). Between the trimmed V and J ends, which lost 7 bases and 0 bases, there was a span of 15 bases. This CDR3 region has 15 residues. CDR1 and CDR2 from the germline V gene are LGHNT and FRNRAP. CDR3 DNA sequence: TGTGCTAGTGCCGCCCCGGGACAATTGAACACTGAAGCTTTCTTT. Translating it yields CASAAPGQLNTEAFF.

This chain joins TRBV5-1 and TRBJ1-3; no clear D gene. The CDR3 sequence is 14 residues long. Germline V gives CDR1 SGHRS, CDR2 YFSETQ. V shed 4 bases and J shed 0 bases, with 8 bases lying between them. The CDR3 region is CASSPSGSGNTIYF. The CDR3 DNA reads TGCGCCAGCAGCCCCTCGGGCTCTGGAAACACCATATATTTT. The whole variable domain, remainder taken from reference TRBV5-1 and TRBJ1-3, is KAGVTQTPRYLIKTRGQQVTLSCSPISGHRSVSWYQQTPGQGLQFLFEYFSETQRNKGNFPGRFSGRQFSNSRSEMNVSTLELGDSALYLCASSPSGSGNTIYFGEGSWLTVV.

The V gene is TRBV25-1, the J gene TRBJ2-5; 10 positions agree with TRBD1. The germline gives CDR1 MGHDK, CDR2 SYGVNS. The CDR3 has 15 residues. V trimming: 3 bases; J trimming: 3 bases; junction bases outside the gene matches: 4. CDR3 DNA: TGTGCCAGCAGTGAGCAGGGGACAGGGGAAGAGACCCAGTACTTC. Its protein is CASSEQGTGEETQYF.

The rearrangement joins TRBV6-1 to TRBJ2-1; tentatively, D is TRBD2 (6 bases). CDR1 is MNHNS and CDR2 is SASEGT in the germline V gene. This CDR3 is 14 amino acids long. The V gene lost 2 bases and the J gene lost 6 bases, with 11 bases spanning the gap. The CDR3 spells CASSEIADLNEQFF. In DNA form, the CDR3 reads TGTGCCAGCAGTGAAATAGCGGACCTCAATGAGCAGTTCTTC.